This T cell receptor beta chain was documented in a study of patients and donors after allogeneic stem cell transplantation. V was cut by 4 bases and J by 3 bases, with 16 bases left in between. The CDR3 extends over 15 amino acids. Germline assignment: CDR1 SGHDT and CDR2 YYEEEE. One entry per CDR3 protein results from TCRdb running MiXCR on the RT-PCR reads. Seen here are about a million distinct CDR3 sequences, more than 15% observed once, and the top ten hold 6%. This chain joins TRBV5-6 and TRBJ1-2; D perhaps matches TRBD1 (6 bases). Sequencing used blood, either unsorted or a sorted T cell fraction (not recorded which). The clonotype was recovered from a human donor who was either an allogeneic HSCT recipient or a stem cell or donor lymphocyte infusion donor (not recorded which). It is not recorded whose cells these are; they may come from a transplant donor. This CDR3 reads CASSPNQGLDYGYTF. CDR3 sequence (DNA): TGTGCCAGCAGCCCAAATCAGGGGTTGGACTATGGCTACACCTTC.